Presented here are 8 T cell receptor beta chains from one specimen sequenced in a study of blood T cell repertoires in COVID-19. Generated by immunoSEQ multiplex PCR, the TCRdb table keeps only in-frame clones and is missing some. The sample yields about 30,000 clones, roughly 85% seen once. The sample taken for sequencing was peripheral blood. The receptors derive from a man older than 75 with active COVID-19.

Of note for this clone: At one boundary the junction diverges from the germline segment, which might be a read error. The chain couples TRBV7-3 to TRBJ2-3, with TRBD2 matching 15 bases. The CDR3 spans 19 residues. Germline CDR1 reads SGHTA; CDR2 reads FQGTGA. CDR3 bases: TGTGCCAGCAGGTTAAGTTCCGGGACTAGCGGGGGGAGCACAGATACGCAGTATTTT. Amino acid sequence: CASRLSSGTSGGSTDTQYF.

The rearrangement links TRBV7-2 to TRBJ2-1; D might be TRBD2 (5 bases). The V and J ends lost 6 bases and 0 bases respectively, with 12 bases between them. The CDR3 has 15 amino acids. Per the germline V gene, CDR1 is SGHTA and CDR2 is FQGNSA. CDR3 in amino acids: CASSRTASSYNEQFF. In DNA, the CDR3 is TGTGCCAGCAGTCGGACTGCTAGCTCCTACAATGAGCAGTTCTTC.

The chain joins TRBV5-1 to TRBJ1-3; TRBD1 matches at 7 bases. In germline, CDR1 is SGHRS, CDR2 YFSETQ. V was clipped by 0 bases and J by 2 bases; unmatched bases: 8. CDR3 size: 17 residues. CDR3 DNA: TGCGCCAGCAGCTTGGGGGTACAGGGGATCCCTGGAAACACCATATATTTT. It encodes CASSLGVQGIPGNTIYF.

The chain links TRBV5-1 to TRBJ2-5; 16 bases are shared with TRBD2. This CDR3 region has 16 residues. V shed 6 bases and J 5 bases; nucleotides not matched to a gene: 7. Germline V gene lookup returns CDR1 SGHRS and CDR2 YFSETQ. The CDR3 sequence is CASTGTSGGAWETQYF. CDR3 coding DNA: TGCGCCAGCACCGGGACTAGCGGGGGGGCCTGGGAGACCCAGTACTTC.

The CDR3: CASRHWHTEAFF. Written as DNA, the CDR3 is TGTGCCAGCAGACATTGGCACACTGAAGCTTTCTTT. This chain connects TRBV11-3 to TRBJ1-1; D ambiguous. Trimming took 6 bases from V and 3 from J, leaving 8 bases between them. CDR1 and CDR2 (germline): SGHNT, YENEEA. CDR3 size: 12 residues.

The chain has TRBV4-3 and TRBJ1-6, with D possibly being TRBD1 (6 bases). V lost 1 base to trimming and J lost 7 bases, with 14 bases between them. The CDR3 is 16 residues long. Germline loops: CDR1 LGHNA, CDR2 YSLEER. In nucleotides, the CDR3 is TGCGCCAGCAGCCAAGTATCGGGGGGCGGGAATTCACCCCTCCACTTT. Amino acid sequence: CASSQVSGGGNSPLHF.

The gene calls are TRBV30 and TRBJ2-2; D is possibly TRBD1 (6 bases). The germline V gene has CDR1 GTSNPN and CDR2 SVGIG (reference sequence). CDR3 length: 21 amino acids. The V end lost 0 bases, the J end lost 1 base, and 27 bases lay between the germline ends. The CDR3 region has the DNA TGTGCCTGGAGTGTACGCGAGGGACCCCGAGTTAGGGGGAAGAACACCGGGGAGCTGTTTTTT. Its protein is CAWSVREGPRVRGKNTGELFF. The full variable domain, with the rest looked up from reference TRBV30 and TRBJ2-2, is SQTIHQWPATLVQPVGSPLSLECTVEGTSNPNLYWYRQAAGRGLQLLFYSVGIGQISSEVPQNLSASRPQDRQFILSSKKLLLSDSGFYLCAWSVREGPRVRGKNTGELFFGEGSRLTVL.

The chain couples TRBV18 to TRBJ2-7; 10 bases fit TRBD2. V was pared by 3 bases and J by 4 bases, with 3 bases of the junction left unmatched. The CDR3 has 14 amino acids. Per the germline V gene, CDR1 is KGHSH and CDR2 is LQKENI. Written as DNA, the CDR3 is TGTGCCAGCTCACCCGTTAGCGGGGGGTACGAGCAGTACTTC. Protein product: CASSPVSGGYEQYF.